This T cell receptor (beta chain) was recovered during a study of blood T cell repertoires in COVID-19. Whole-study context: The United States, Italy and Spain provided the acute and convalescent COVID-19 samples.

V lost 4 bases, J lost 4 bases, and 6 bases stayed unmatched. The CDR3 has 14 residues. Looked up from germline, CDR1 is SGHNT and CDR2 is YYREEE (reference sequence). The method was immunoSEQ multiplex PCR; TCRdb's version includes in-frame clones alone and lacks a portion of them. The repertoire has some 75,000 clones, nearly 90% of them found once; the top ten carry approximately 3%. The chain recombines TRBV5-4 with TRBJ2-7, with 9 bases identical to TRBD1. The receptor was isolated from a man between 65 and 85 years old with active or convalescent COVID-19. The sequenced material came from peripheral blood. The CDR3 spells CASSQGQGAYEQYF. The CDR3, as DNA: TGTGCCAGCAGCCAGGGACAGGGCGCGTACGAGCAGTACTTC.